This is a list of T cell receptor beta chains from one sample in a study of cytomegalovirus exposure and HLA in healthy donors. Repertoires were generated with immunoSEQ multiplex PCR, while TCRdb's copy carries only in-frame clones and drops some. The repertoire includes approximately 200,000 clones, about four fifths of them detected once, and roughly 1.4% sits in the top ten. Sample: PBMCs. The source of these receptors is a girl between 5 and 17 years old in good health and CMV-seropositive. Both conserved end residues are part of each CDR3. A D gene is named only where the DNA matches it firmly. Some rows mark clone size as missing; the rest say once, few, many or name a class of expanded clone.

CDR3 DNA,CDR3 protein,D gene,J gene,clone size,V gene
TGTGCCAGCAGGGGGACAGGGGCGGAAAAACTGTTTTTT,CASRGTGAEKLFF,TRBD1,TRBJ1-4,.,TRBV25-1
TGTGCCAGCAGTAAAGTAAAACAGGGAACCGGGGAGCTGTTTTTT,CASSKVKQGTGELFF,.,TRBJ2-2,.,TRBV2
TGTGCCTGGAGTGCCTCCGGGGGAGATACGCAGTATTTT,CAWSASGGDTQYF,.,TRBJ2-3,.,TRBV30
TGTGCCAGCATGAGGGCGGATCGTGGCTACACCTTC,CASMRADRGYTF,.,TRBJ1-2,.,TRBV6-5
TGTGCCAGCAGCCCCAGGGGCCGCACAGATACGCAGTATTTT,CASSPRGRTDTQYF,.,TRBJ2-3,once,TRBV28
TGTGCCAGCAGTACCGGGGACCCATACAGGGCTGAAGCTTTCTTT,CASSTGDPYRAEAFF,.,TRBJ1-1,.,TRBV28
TGTGCCAGCAGTTTATCCAGCGGGGGATGGAACAATGAGCAGTTCTTC,CASSLSSGGWNNEQFF,TRBD2,TRBJ2-1,.,TRBV27
TGTGCCACCCGGGAAACTGAAGCTTTCTTT,CATRETEAFF,.,TRBJ1-1,.,TRBV19
TGTGCCAGCAGCCCCTCCTTGGGGCCGAATGAGCAGTTCTTC,CASSPSLGPNEQFF,.,TRBJ2-1,.,TRBV7-6
TGTGCCAGCAGCACCGGGCCAGGGTCAGATACGCAGTATTTT,CASSTGPGSDTQYF,.,TRBJ2-3,.,TRBV7-7
TGCGCCAGCAGCCCCTACCGGGACAGGGGGTTCCAGGAGACCCAGTACTTC,CASSPYRDRGFQETQYF,TRBD1,TRBJ2-5,.,TRBV5-1
TGTGCCAGCAGTTCGAGGACTAGCTTAAACTACGTGCAGTACTTC,CASSSRTSLNYVQYF,TRBD2,TRBJ2-7,once,TRBV5-6
TGTGCCAGCAGTTACACCGGGACAGGGCGCCAGCCCCAGCATTTT,CASSYTGTGRQPQHF,TRBD1,TRBJ1-5,.,TRBV6-5
TGTGCCAGCAGCTTGGCGGGGGGGCCCGACGAGCAGTACTTC,CASSLAGGPDEQYF,TRBD2,TRBJ2-7,.,TRBV11-3
TGTGCCAGCAGCTTAGGGGGGCGCGTGGGTCAGCCCCAGCATTTT,CASSLGGRVGQPQHF,.,TRBJ1-5,.,TRBV7-2
TGTGCCAGCAGTCCCCGACCGAGGACAGGGGCCGAAAACACCGGGGAGCTGTTTTTT,CASSPRPRTGAENTGELFF,TRBD1,TRBJ2-2,.,TRBV27
TGTGCCAGCTTAGAGCCACAGGGTCTTAACACTGAAGCTTTCTTT,CASLEPQGLNTEAFF,.,TRBJ1-1,.,TRBV18
TGTGCCAGCATTGCGGCGGGGGGTGGAGATACGCAGTATTTT,CASIAAGGGDTQYF,TRBD2,TRBJ2-3,few,TRBV6-1
TGTGCCAGCAGCCAGGGACTAGCGGGGAGCTACGAGCAGTACTTC,CASSQGLAGSYEQYF,TRBD2,TRBJ2-7,few,TRBV4-2
TGTGCCTGGAGTGCCCAGCTCCAGGGGGCTCTCGAGCAGTACTTC,CAWSAQLQGALEQYF,TRBD1,TRBJ2-7,.,TRBV30
TGTGCCAGCAGCTTACAGTCAGGGCTATACAATGAGCAGTTCTTC,CASSLQSGLYNEQFF,.,TRBJ2-1,.,TRBV7-2
TGCGCCAGCACTCGAGAGGGGGCTGGGGCCAACGTCCTGACTTTC,CASTREGAGANVLTF,.,TRBJ2-6,.,TRBV4-3
TGTGCCAGCAGCGCAACAGGATACGAGCAGTACTTC,CASSATGYEQYF,.,TRBJ2-7,.,TRBV7-6
TGTGCCAGCAGAGGGGACAGGCCTGGGGGAGCTTTCTTT,CASRGDRPGGAFF,TRBD1,TRBJ1-1,.,TRBV6-5
TGTGCCAGCAGCTTCTCAGCTAACTATGGCTACACCTTC,CASSFSANYGYTF,.,TRBJ1-2,.,TRBV5-4
TGCAGCGTCCCGGGGACAGGCCCTCCCGGAAACACCATATATTTT,CSVPGTGPPGNTIYF,TRBD1,TRBJ1-3,.,TRBV29-1
TGTGCCAGCAGTACTAGCAAGGGAGCCTACAATGAGCAGTTCTTC,CASSTSKGAYNEQFF,.,TRBJ2-1,few,TRBV25-1
TGTGCCAGTAGTTCCCGCAGATACGAGCAGTACTTC,CASSSRRYEQYF,.,TRBJ2-7,.,TRBV19
TGTGCCTGGAGTGTGCCCCCCTCTAGCGGGGGGATTGTTACGCAGTATTTT,CAWSVPPSSGGIVTQYF,TRBD2,TRBJ2-3,.,TRBV30
TGTGCCAGCAAATTCCGGGACAAGAACAATGAGCAGTTCTTC,CASKFRDKNNEQFF,.,TRBJ2-1,.,TRBV2
TGTGCCAGCAACCGAGAGGGGGTATTCGTGAATACGCAGTATTTT,CASNREGVFVNTQYF,.,TRBJ2-3,.,TRBV6-1
TGCAGCGTCCGGGACAGGGGGAACACCGGGGAGCTGTTTTTT,CSVRDRGNTGELFF,TRBD1,TRBJ2-2,.,TRBV29-1
TGTGCCAGCAGTGGGCAGGGAGGCGATCAGCCCCAGCATTTT,CASSGQGGDQPQHF,.,TRBJ1-5,.,TRBV7-2
TGTGCCATCAGTGAGCCCCTCCGGGACAGGGGGCGCGGCGGGGAGCTGTTTTTT,CAISEPLRDRGRGGELFF,TRBD1,TRBJ2-2,.,TRBV10-3
TGTGCCAGCAGCCAAGGGCCGACTAGCGGGGGGGAGACCCAGTACTTC,CASSQGPTSGGETQYF,TRBD2,TRBJ2-5,.,TRBV4-2
TGTGCCTGGAGTGGGACAGGGGTCGAGCAGTACTTC,CAWSGTGVEQYF,TRBD1,TRBJ2-7,.,TRBV30
TGTGCCAGCAGGTTGGGGCCGGGACAGGTTATAACTGAAGCTTTCTTT,CASRLGPGQVITEAFF,TRBD1,TRBJ1-1,once,TRBV5-4
TGTGCCAGCAGTGATCAGACAGAATATGGCTACACCTTC,CASSDQTEYGYTF,.,TRBJ1-2,.,TRBV6-1
TGTGCCAGCAGCCCCCGGGGCGGGGACCCTAGCACAGATACGCAGTATTTT,CASSPRGGDPSTDTQYF,.,TRBJ2-3,.,TRBV7-2
TGTGCCAGCAGTTTATCGACAGGCCAAGCCAAAAACATTCAGTACTTC,CASSLSTGQAKNIQYF,.,TRBJ2-4,.,TRBV27
TGTGCCATCAGTGAGGGATCTGGGAGAAGTGAAAAACTGTTTTTT,CAISEGSGRSEKLFF,.,TRBJ1-4,.,TRBV10-3
TGCGCCAGCAGCTTTGGCAGGGGCATTTACGAGCAGTACTTC,CASSFGRGIYEQYF,.,TRBJ2-7,.,TRBV5-1
TGCGCCAGCAGCCGGGAGGCTTGGTTGAACACTGAAGCTTTCTTT,CASSREAWLNTEAFF,.,TRBJ1-1,.,TRBV4-1
TGTGCCAGCACAACTGGTGGTGAGCAGTTCTTC,CASTTGGEQFF,.,TRBJ2-1,few,TRBV7-9
TGTGCCAGCTCACCCGAGGGAGGCAGGCAGCCCCAGCATTTT,CASSPEGGRQPQHF,.,TRBJ1-5,.,TRBV18
TGTGCCAGCATAAACCGGGACTCCAAAAGGAGCGAGCAGTACTTC,CASINRDSKRSEQYF,.,TRBJ2-7,few,TRBV18
TGTGCCAGCAGCTTAGGTACAGACCGATACAATGAGCAGTTCTTC,CASSLGTDRYNEQFF,.,TRBJ2-1,.,TRBV11-3
TGTGCCAGCAGCCGGGTTGGTTCAGAGACCCAGTACTTC,CASSRVGSETQYF,.,TRBJ2-5,.,TRBV7-2
TGCGCCAGCAGCCCGGAGGCTCATAGAGATTCACCCCTCCACTTT,CASSPEAHRDSPLHF,.,TRBJ1-6,.,TRBV4-1
TGTGCCAGCAGCCCTAGACAGGACACGGACGAGCAGTACTTC,CASSPRQDTDEQYF,.,TRBJ2-7,.,TRBV11-3
TGTGCCAGCAGCAGCGGGACAGGTCGTTTTGCAGATACGCAGTATTTT,CASSSGTGRFADTQYF,.,TRBJ2-3,.,TRBV11-3
TGTGCCATCAATGGGCAGGGCTCCTACGAGCAGTACTTC,CAINGQGSYEQYF,.,TRBJ2-7,once,TRBV10-3
TGTGCCAGCTCACCATCCCTAGCGGGGGGACCCTACGAGCAGTACTTC,CASSPSLAGGPYEQYF,TRBD2,TRBJ2-7,.,TRBV18
TGTGCCAGCAGTTACTCAGCGGCCGATTCCTACGAGCAGTACTTC,CASSYSAADSYEQYF,.,TRBJ2-7,.,TRBV6-5
TGCGCCAGCAGATCTAACCAGGGGGCAGAAGGCTACACCTTC,CASRSNQGAEGYTF,TRBD1,TRBJ1-2,.,TRBV10-1